A selection of T cell receptor beta chains follows, all from one sample in a study of OX40 agonist ivuxolimab in advanced cancers. Generated by immunoSEQ multiplex PCR, the TCRdb table keeps only in-frame clones and is missing some. The sample yields about 79,000 clones, 92% seen once. Sequences were derived from CD4+ or CD8+ T cells sorted from blood, sampled in a trial of the OX40 agonist ivuxolimab. The receptors come from an adult with an advanced solid tumor such as melanoma, head and neck, liver or kidney cancer. Both conserved end residues are trimmed from each CDR3. The order of the fields is V gene, J gene, CDR3 protein.

TRBV7-2	TRBJ2-7	ASSLGGGRSYEQY
TRBV4-1	TRBJ2-2	ASSPPPKGLTGELF
TRBV28	TRBJ1-5	ASSMGETGDSNQPQH
TRBV7-6	TRBJ1-4	ASSRDRPNEKLF
TRBV7-8	TRBJ1-2	ASSSGGPGTDYGYT
TRBV7-9	TRBJ2-4	ASSFGLAADIQY
TRBV5-6	TRBJ1-1	ASTPRGGDSEAF
TRBV23-1	TRBJ2-2	ASSRIQGRITGELF
TRBV27	TRBJ2-2	ASKKTLANTGELF
TRBV29-1	TRBJ2-7	SVGLTGAYEQY
TRBV2	TRBJ1-5	ASSATEPYSNQPQH
TRBV19	TRBJ1-2	ASSIGGQGAALYGYT
TRBV19	TRBJ2-5	ASRIAGETQY
TRBV4-3	TRBJ1-4	ASSQHLGATNEKLF
TRBV19	TRBJ2-1	ASSTQAGIGEQF
TRBV7-3	TRBJ2-2	ASSLASTGELF
TRBV7-9	TRBJ1-6	ASSGQGAISPLH
TRBV11-3	TRBJ2-3	ASSLEGTGADTQY
TRBV7-2	TRBJ2-7	ASSLAGTGGLEQY
TRBV19	TRBJ2-1	ASSTRGTGGEKQF
TRBV5-8	TRBJ2-1	ASSWGRTRSSYNEQF
TRBV6-5	TRBJ2-6	ASSYGGSRGANVLT
TRBV7-2	TRBJ2-7	ASSLVAVTYEQY
TRBV5-8	TRBJ2-5	ASSLSRYFGPETQY
TRBV21-1	TRBJ1-1	ASSKAATGNTEAF
TRBV7-3	TRBJ2-1	ASSLVGGDYNEQF
TRBV19	TRBJ2-2	ASSIGTGGTGELF
TRBV23-1	TRBJ1-4	ASIRLTPPTNEKLF
TRBV5-6	TRBJ2-7	ASSLGGTVTYEQY
TRBV9	TRBJ2-7	ASSVTGTGDEQY
TRBV7-9	TRBJ1-2	ASSLNQGAYNYGYT
TRBV6-5	TRBJ1-1	ASSYSVRRANTEAF
TRBV7-9	TRBJ2-5	ASSGLGETQY
TRBV4-3	TRBJ1-2	ASSQESTRVFYGYT
TRBV21-1	TRBJ2-5	ASSKKKGSDRLIQETQY
TRBV6-1	TRBJ1-5	ASRYIVEGDQPQH